This entry features one TCR beta chain sequence. Sequencing used immunoSEQ multiplex PCR; TCRdb keeps in-frame clones, though not all of them. The sample has 180,000 or so clones, 92% seen once. The CDR3 loop spans 14 amino acids. Trimming pared 7 bases from V and 6 bases from J, leaving 13 bases between. Per germline, CDR1 SNHLY and CDR2 FYNNEI. These data belong to a study of T cell responses to AZD1222 COVID-19 vaccine. The chain uses TRBV2 and TRBJ1-6; possible D gene TRBD1, 6 bases. This TCR was recovered from an adult who received the AZD1222 COVID-19 vaccine. The sample here was peripheral blood, taken 28 days after the second AZD1222 dose. DNA of the CDR3: TGTGCCAGCACTTCAAGGGGGGGTAATTCACCCCTCCACTTT. Translated, it gives CASTSRGGNSPLHF.